The 18 T cell receptor beta chains below come from one sample, sequenced in a study of blood T cell repertoires in COVID-19. Here immunoSEQ multiplex PCR was the method, and the copy in TCRdb shows in-frame clones only, minus some. The repertoire includes approximately 210,000 clones, about 85% of them detected once, and roughly 0.7% sits in the top ten. The source material was peripheral blood. The receptor source for this set is a man aged 40-49 years with acute or convalescent COVID-19.

The J gene is TRBJ1-2, the V gene TRBV18, with TRBD1 identical over 9 bases. The CDR3 is made up of 17 amino acids. Germline V gene lookup returns CDR1 KGHSH and CDR2 LQKENI. J lost 3 bases, V lost 3 bases, and 11 bases had no gene match. The CDR3 nucleotides read TGTGCCAGCTCACCGGGGCTGAACAGGGGGCTGGACTATGGCTACACCTTC. Protein: CASSPGLNRGLDYGYTF.

V gene TRBV28 combines with J gene TRBJ1-5, with 7 bases matching TRBD1. The CDR3 has 14 amino acids. V lost 3 bases to trimming and J lost 6 bases; unmatched junction nucleotides: 5. The germline V gene encodes CDR1 MDHEN and CDR2 SYDVKM. CDR3 region: CASSFRAGGQPQHF. CDR3 in DNA: TGTGCCAGCAGTTTTAGGGCAGGGGGTCAGCCCCAGCATTTT.

This clone has a handful of counts. The chain carries TRBV5-6 and TRBJ2-7; 7 nucleotides align to TRBD2. The CDR3 sequence is 17 residues long. The V segment lost 0 bases and the J segment 1 base; nucleotides outside the gene matches: 10. CDR1 is SGHDT, CDR2 YYEEEE, per germline. For the CDR3, the DNA is TGTGCCAGCAGCTTGGGCGGACTAGATGGGGGGTCCTACGAGCAGTACTTC. Translation gives CASSLGGLDGGSYEQYF.

The chain combines TRBV7-3 with TRBJ2-1; 8 bases are shared with TRBD2. V shed 2 bases, J shed 7 bases, and the junction held 4 bases outside the gene matches. Germline values: CDR1 SGHTA, CDR2 FQGTGA. The CDR3 runs 14 residues. CDR3 sequence reads: CASSLSREANEQFF. For the CDR3, the DNA is TGTGCCAGCAGCTTATCGCGGGAGGCAAATGAGCAGTTCTTC.

The gene calls are TRBV19 and TRBJ1-3, with a possible D match to TRBD1 (5 bases). V was clipped by 6 bases and J by 4 bases, with 10 bases between them. CDR1 is LNHDA, CDR2 SQIVND, per germline (reference sequence). CDR3 length equals 13 residues. CDR3 in DNA: TGTGCCAGTAGAGGGGTGCCAGGAAACACCATATATTTT. The encoded protein is CASRGVPGNTIYF.

The chain combines TRBV6-5 with TRBJ2-7, with 7 bases lining up with TRBD2. Germline CDR1 MNHEY, CDR2 SVGAGI. Losses at the gene ends were 6 bases for V and 6 bases for J; bases not matched to a gene: 14. CDR3 length equals 15 residues. The CDR3 loop is CASRSPRGGSAEQYF. In DNA, the CDR3 is TGTGCCAGCAGGTCCCCTAGGGGAGGGTCTGCCGAGCAGTACTTC.

The rearrangement links TRBV5-1 to TRBJ2-1, with D perhaps matching TRBD1 (6 bases). Per germline, CDR1 SGHRS and CDR2 YFSETQ. This CDR3 is 15 amino acids long. V lost 0 bases to trimming and J lost 6 bases, with 13 bases between them. The chain's CDR3 is CASSLGYRDRNEQFF. CDR3 DNA sequence: TGCGCCAGCAGCTTGGGATACAGGGACCGCAATGAGCAGTTCTTC.

This chain links TRBV5-1 with TRBJ1-2, with unresolved D. Per the germline V gene, CDR1 is SGHRS and CDR2 is YFSETQ. This CDR3 is built from 12 residues. Between the trimmed V and J ends, which lost 4 bases and 8 bases, there was a span of 12 bases. The CDR3 here is CASSPFGGGYTF. The CDR3 nucleotides are TGCGCCAGCAGCCCCTTCGGAGGCGGCTACACCTTC.

This chain links TRBV19 with TRBJ1-5; D remains unclear. The V gene lost 2 bases and the J gene lost 5 bases, with 10 bases spanning the gap. This CDR3 has 14 amino acids. Germline V gives CDR1 LNHDA, CDR2 SQIVND (reference sequence). Here the CDR3 DNA reads TGTGCCAGTAGTATACCAACCCTAGATCAGCCCCAGCATTTT. Translated, it gives CASSIPTLDQPQHF.

V gene TRBV6-5 combines with J gene TRBJ2-3, with D possibly matching TRBD1 (6 bases). V gave up 5 bases and J gave up 9 bases, with 21 bases separating them. CDR1 is MNHEY and CDR2 is SVGAGI in the germline V gene. The CDR3 length is 15 residues. As DNA, the CDR3 is TGTGCCAGCAGTACAAAATCAGGGGCCCCCGAAACGCAGTATTTT. Translated: CASSTKSGAPETQYF.

The J gene is TRBJ2-3, the V gene TRBV7-3, with 12 bases identical to TRBD2. V lost 8 bases and J lost 0; bases outside the gene matches: 3. Germline lookup yields CDR1 SGHTA and CDR2 FQGTGA. There are 15 residues in the CDR3. The CDR3 loop is CASALAGGSTDTQYF. CDR3 nucleotides: TGTGCCAGCGCCCTAGCGGGAGGGAGCACAGATACGCAGTATTTT.

This clone was found once. The gene calls are TRBV7-9 and TRBJ1-1; perhaps TRBD1 as D (5 bases). Germline-derived CDR1 and CDR2 are SEHNR and FQNEAQ (reference sequence). Between the trimmed V and J ends, which lost 5 bases and 4 bases, there was a span of 11 bases. The CDR3 has 13 amino acids. DNA for the CDR3: TGTGCCAGCAGCCCAGGGTTTATCACTGAAGCTTTCTTT. Its protein is CASSPGFITEAFF.

The rearrangement joins TRBV28 to TRBJ1-3; D ambiguous. The V and J ends lost 5 bases and 3 bases respectively, with 20 bases between them. Germline V gene lookup returns CDR1 MDHEN and CDR2 SYDVKM. The CDR3 is 17 residues long. For the CDR3, the DNA is TGTGCCAGCAGTCCTCCCCCGAGTACTTATTATGGAAACACCATATATTTT. This gives the protein CASSPPPSTYYGNTIYF.

The V gene is TRBV5-8, the J gene TRBJ2-3, with TRBD2 as a possible D gene (5 bases). Germline V gene lookup returns CDR1 SGHTS and CDR2 YDEGEE. The CDR3 loop spans 12 amino acids. Trimming stripped 5 bases from V and 6 bases from J, with 10 bases between. CDR3 amino acids: CASSPGVDTQYF. CDR3 coding DNA: TGTGCCAGCAGTCCCGGGGTGGATACGCAGTATTTT.

The chain recombines TRBV30 with TRBJ2-3; D unclear. CDR3 length equals 15 residues. Germline assignment: CDR1 GTSNPN and CDR2 SVGIG (reference sequence). V was shortened by 5 bases and J by 0 bases, with 15 bases between the two germline ends. This chain's CDR3 is CAWGVQAVSTDTQYF. The CDR3 DNA sequence: TGTGCCTGGGGAGTCCAGGCTGTGAGCACAGATACGCAGTATTTT.

This clone was observed a single time. The V call is TRBV7-2, the J call TRBJ2-7; D gene uncertain. Germline values: CDR1 SGHTA, CDR2 FQGNSA. The CDR3 runs to 13 residues. V was clipped by 8 bases and J by 0 bases, with 11 bases between them. The CDR3 coding sequence is TGTGCCAGCGCTAACGGTGGCTCCTACGAGCAGTACTTC. It specifies CASANGGSYEQYF. The variable domain in full, completed from reference TRBV7-2 and TRBJ2-7, reads GAGVSQSPSNKVTEKGKDVELRCDPISGHTALYWYRQSLGQGLEFLIYFQGNSAPDKSGLPSDRFSAERTGGSVSTLTIQRTQQEDSAVYLCASANGGSYEQYFGPGTRLTVT.

V gene TRBV6-5 combines with J gene TRBJ1-5, with 7 bases identical to TRBD1. Germline lookup yields CDR1 MNHEY and CDR2 SVGAGI. V lost 4 bases and J lost 6; bases outside the gene matches: 6. CDR3 length: 14 residues. In DNA form, the CDR3 reads TGTGCCAGCAGTTGGATACAGGGGTCTCAGCCCCAGCATTTT. As protein: CASSWIQGSQPQHF.

V gene TRBV28 combines with J gene TRBJ2-3; D ambiguous. Per germline, CDR1 MDHEN and CDR2 SYDVKM. This CDR3 contains 12 residues. The ends were cut back, 5 bases at V and 7 bases at J, with 10 bases in the middle. In DNA form, the CDR3 reads TGTGCCAGCAGTCGTACTATCCATACGCAGTATTTT. Translating gives CASSRTIHTQYF.